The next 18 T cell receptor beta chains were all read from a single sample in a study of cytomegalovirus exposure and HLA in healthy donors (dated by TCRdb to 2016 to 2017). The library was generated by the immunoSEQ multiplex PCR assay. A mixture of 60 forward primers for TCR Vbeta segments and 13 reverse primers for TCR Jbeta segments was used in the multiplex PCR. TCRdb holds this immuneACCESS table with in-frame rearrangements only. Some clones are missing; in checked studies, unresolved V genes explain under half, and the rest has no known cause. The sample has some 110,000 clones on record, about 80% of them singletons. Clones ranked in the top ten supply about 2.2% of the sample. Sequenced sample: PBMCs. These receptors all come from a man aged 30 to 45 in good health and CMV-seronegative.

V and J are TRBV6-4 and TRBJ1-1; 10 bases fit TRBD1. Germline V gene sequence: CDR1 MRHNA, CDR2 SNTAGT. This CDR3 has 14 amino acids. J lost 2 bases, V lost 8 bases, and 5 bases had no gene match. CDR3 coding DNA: TGTGCCAGCTCCTCGACAGGGGGCAACACTGAAGCTTTCTTT. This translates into CASSSTGGNTEAFF.

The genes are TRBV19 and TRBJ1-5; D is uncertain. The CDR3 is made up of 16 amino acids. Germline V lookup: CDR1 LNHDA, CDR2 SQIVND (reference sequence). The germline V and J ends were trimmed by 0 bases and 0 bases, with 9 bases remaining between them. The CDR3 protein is CASSIEQSFSNQPQHF. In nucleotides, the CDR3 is TGTGCCAGTAGTATAGAACAGTCTTTTAGCAATCAGCCCCAGCATTTT.

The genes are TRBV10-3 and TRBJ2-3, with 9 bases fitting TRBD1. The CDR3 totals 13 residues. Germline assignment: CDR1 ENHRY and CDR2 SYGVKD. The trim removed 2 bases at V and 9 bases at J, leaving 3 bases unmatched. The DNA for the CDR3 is TGTGCCATCAGTGAGCAGGGACAGGGCACGCAGTATTTT. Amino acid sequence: CAISEQGQGTQYF.

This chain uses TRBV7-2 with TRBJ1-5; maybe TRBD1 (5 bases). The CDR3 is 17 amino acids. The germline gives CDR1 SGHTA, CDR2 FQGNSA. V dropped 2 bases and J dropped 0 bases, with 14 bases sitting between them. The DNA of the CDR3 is TGTGCCAGCAGCTTAAATCAGCCAGGGAATAGCAATCAGCCCCAGCATTTT. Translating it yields CASSLNQPGNSNQPQHF.

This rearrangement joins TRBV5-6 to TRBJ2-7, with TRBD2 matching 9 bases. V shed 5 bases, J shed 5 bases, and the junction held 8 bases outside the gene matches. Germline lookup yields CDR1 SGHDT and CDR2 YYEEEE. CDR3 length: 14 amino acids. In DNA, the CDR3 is TGTGCCAGCAGAGATGGGACTAGCCATAACGAGCAGTACTTC. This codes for CASRDGTSHNEQYF.

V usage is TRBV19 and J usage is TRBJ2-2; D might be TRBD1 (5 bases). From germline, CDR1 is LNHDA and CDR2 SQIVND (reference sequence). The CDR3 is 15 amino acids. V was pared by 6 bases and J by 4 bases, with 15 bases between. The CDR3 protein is CASRMGLLGTGELFF. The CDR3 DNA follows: TGTGCCAGTAGAATGGGGCTACTGGGCACCGGGGAGCTGTTTTTT.

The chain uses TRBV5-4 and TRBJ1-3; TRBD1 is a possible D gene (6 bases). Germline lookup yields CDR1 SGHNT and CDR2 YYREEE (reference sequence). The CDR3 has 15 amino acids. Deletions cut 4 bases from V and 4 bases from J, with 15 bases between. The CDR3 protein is CASSLSGVSGNTIYF. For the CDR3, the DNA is TGTGCCAGCAGCCTGTCAGGGGTATCAGGAAACACCATATATTTT.

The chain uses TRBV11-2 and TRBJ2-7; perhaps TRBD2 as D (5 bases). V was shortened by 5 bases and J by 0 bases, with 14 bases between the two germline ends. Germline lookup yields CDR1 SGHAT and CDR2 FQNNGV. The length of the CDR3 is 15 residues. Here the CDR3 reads CASSRLGGFSYEQYF. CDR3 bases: TGTGCCAGCAGCCGCCTGGGCGGGTTCTCCTACGAGCAGTACTTC.

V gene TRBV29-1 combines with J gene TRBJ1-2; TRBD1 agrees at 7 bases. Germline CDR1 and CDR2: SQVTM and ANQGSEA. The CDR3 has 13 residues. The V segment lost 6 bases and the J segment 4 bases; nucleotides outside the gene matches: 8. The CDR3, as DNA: TGCAGCGTGGAAAAGGGGGCGCGCTATGGCTACACCTTC. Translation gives CSVEKGARYGYTF.

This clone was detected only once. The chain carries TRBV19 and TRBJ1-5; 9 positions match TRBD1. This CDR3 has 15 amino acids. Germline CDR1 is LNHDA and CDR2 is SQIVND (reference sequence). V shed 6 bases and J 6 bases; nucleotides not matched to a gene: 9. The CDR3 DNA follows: TGTGCCAGTAGGTCTACAGGACAGGGGAGTCAGCCCCAGCATTTT. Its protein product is CASRSTGQGSQPQHF.

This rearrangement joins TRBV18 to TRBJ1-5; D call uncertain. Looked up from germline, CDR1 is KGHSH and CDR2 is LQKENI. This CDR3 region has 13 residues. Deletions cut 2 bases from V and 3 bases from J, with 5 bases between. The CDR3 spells CASSPGHNQPQHF. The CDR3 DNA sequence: TGTGCCAGCTCACCAGGGCACAATCAGCCCCAGCATTTT.

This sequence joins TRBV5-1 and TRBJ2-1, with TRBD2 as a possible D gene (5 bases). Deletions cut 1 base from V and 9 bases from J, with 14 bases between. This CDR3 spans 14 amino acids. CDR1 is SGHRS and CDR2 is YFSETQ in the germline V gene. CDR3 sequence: CASSLTREHFEQFF. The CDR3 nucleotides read TGCGCCAGCAGCTTGACGAGGGAACATTTTGAGCAGTTCTTC.

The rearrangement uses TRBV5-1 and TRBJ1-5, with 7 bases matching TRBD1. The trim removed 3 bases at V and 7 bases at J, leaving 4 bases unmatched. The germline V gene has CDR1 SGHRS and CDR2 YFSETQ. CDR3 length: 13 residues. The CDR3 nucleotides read TGCGCCAGCAGCTCCGACAGGGACCAGCCCCAGCATTTT. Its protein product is CASSSDRDQPQHF.

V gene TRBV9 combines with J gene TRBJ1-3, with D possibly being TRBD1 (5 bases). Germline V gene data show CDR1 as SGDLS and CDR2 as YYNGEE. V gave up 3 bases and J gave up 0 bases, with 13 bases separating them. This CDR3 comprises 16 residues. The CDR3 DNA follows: TGTGCCAGCAGCGCCGCGACAGTGAGCTCTGGAAACACCATATATTTT. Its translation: CASSAATVSSGNTIYF.

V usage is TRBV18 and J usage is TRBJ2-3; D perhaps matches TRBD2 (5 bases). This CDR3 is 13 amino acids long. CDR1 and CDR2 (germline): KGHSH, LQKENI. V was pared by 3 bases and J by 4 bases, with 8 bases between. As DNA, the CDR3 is TGTGCCAGCTCACCCACCGGGGCAGATACGCAGTATTTT. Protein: CASSPTGADTQYF.

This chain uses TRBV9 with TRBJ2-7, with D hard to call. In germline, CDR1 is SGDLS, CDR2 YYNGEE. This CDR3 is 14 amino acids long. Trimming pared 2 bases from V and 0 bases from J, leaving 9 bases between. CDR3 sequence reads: CASSVSGYSYEQYF. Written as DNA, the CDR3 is TGTGCCAGCAGCGTTTCGGGTTACTCCTACGAGCAGTACTTC.

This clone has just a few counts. The chain's CDR3 is CASSFLDSFREGYTF. In DNA form, the CDR3 reads TGTGCCAGCAGTTTCTTGGACAGCTTCAGGGAGGGCTACACCTTC. The chain links TRBV28 to TRBJ1-2, with D perhaps matching TRBD1 (6 bases). V dropped 3 bases and J dropped 8 bases, with 19 bases sitting between them. Germline CDR1 MDHEN, CDR2 SYDVKM. This CDR3 is 15 amino acids long.

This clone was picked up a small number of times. The CDR3 is CASSHTSGSNTEAFF. The CDR3 DNA sequence: TGCGCCAGCAGCCATACCTCAGGGTCGAACACTGAAGCTTTCTTT. This chain connects TRBV5-1 to TRBJ1-1; a possible D gene is TRBD1 (5 bases). CDR3 size: 15 residues. Germline loops: CDR1 SGHRS, CDR2 YFSETQ. Trimming removed 4 bases from V and 1 base from J, with 14 bases in between.